These 3 T cell receptor beta chains came from one sample sequenced in a study of CD8+ T cells in alopecia areata. Indicated treatment: oral pan-JAK inhibitor, 5-10 mg twice daily. RNA was extracted and reverse transcribed into cDNA as the sequencing template. Assay: immunoSEQ multiplex PCR; the TCRdb copy retains only in-frame clones and omits some. The table records roughly 220,000 clones, 35% to 40% of them present only once. The sample was CD4+ T cells sorted from blood, taken at roughly week 30, from a patient treated with tofacitinib. All receptors derive from a human donor with alopecia areata.

This clone turned up a few times. A much larger clone lies a single base off, so this may be a read error. The chain is built from TRBV14 and TRBJ2-1; no reliable D call. Germline-derived CDR1 and CDR2 are SGHDN and FVKESK. V was pared by 5 bases and J by 3 bases, with 2 bases between. The CDR3 loop spans 11 amino acids. The CDR3 DNA follows: TGTGCCAGCAGCTACTACAATGAGCAGTTCTTC. The encoded protein is CASSYYNEQFF.

The chain joins TRBV30 to TRBJ1-3; perhaps TRBD1 as D (5 bases). Germline CDR1 is GTSNPN and CDR2 is SVGIG (reference sequence). This CDR3 has 13 amino acids. Trimming took 8 bases from V and 0 from J, leaving 11 bases between them. The CDR3 here is CAGSGTSGNTIYF. The CDR3 DNA is TGTGCCGGCTCCGGGACCTCTGGAAACACCATATATTTT.

This clone was detected a few times. V is TRBV7-9 and J is TRBJ1-5; TRBD1 aligns across 8 bases. Trimming at V came to 5 bases and at J to 4 bases, leaving 7 bases not matched to a gene. CDR3 size: 15 residues. Germline V CDR1 and CDR2: SEHNR, FQNEAQ (reference sequence). The CDR3 bases are TGTGCCAGCAGCCCGGGGACAGGAGAGAATCAGCCCCAGCATTTT. This translates into CASSPGTGENQPQHF.